These 20 T cell receptor beta chains were all obtained from the same sample, sequenced in a study of CD8 T cell repertoires and HIV-1 epitope variants. Using immunoSEQ multiplex PCR, the repertoire was profiled, and TCRdb retains in-frame clones only, with some absent. Counted here are some 87,000 clones, roughly 80% occurring once; the ten biggest clones make up approximately 24%. The sample taken for sequencing was uncultured baseline CD8+ T cells from peripheral blood mononuclear cells (PBMCs). The receptors here all came from a male donor with HIV.

This clone showed up just a few times. The rearrangement joins TRBV6-5 to TRBJ1-5; TRBD1 aligns across 7 bases. Germline assignment: CDR1 MNHEY and CDR2 SVGAGI. V lost 4 bases and J lost 7; bases outside the gene matches: 10. The CDR3 length is 15 residues. In nucleotides, the CDR3 is TGTGCCAGCAGTTCCCAGGGGGGGGCAGGGCAGCCCCAGCATTTT. Amino acid sequence: CASSSQGGAGQPQHF.

This chain links TRBV7-2 with TRBJ2-6; 12 bases agree with TRBD1. CDR1 SGHTA and CDR2 FQGNSA come from the germline V gene. The CDR3 contains 19 residues. Trimming at V came to 10 bases and at J to 4 bases, leaving 17 bases not matched to a gene. This CDR3 is CATRYLPGTGGAGANVLTF. CDR3 sequence (DNA): TGTGCCACCCGCTACCTTCCCGGGACAGGGGGCGCAGGGGCCAACGTCCTGACTTTC.

This clone was counted once. This chain links TRBV5-1 with TRBJ2-1; D is ambiguous. Germline CDR1 is SGHRS and CDR2 is YFSETQ. Trimming removed 4 bases at V and 7 bases at J, with 6 bases between. This CDR3 has 11 residues. The CDR3 here is CASSLQNEQFF. CDR3 nucleotide sequence: TGCGCCAGCAGCCTACAAAATGAGCAGTTCTTC.

This chain connects TRBV5-1 to TRBJ2-7, with 8 bases fitting TRBD2. This CDR3 spans 15 amino acids. V shed 2 bases and J 0 bases; nucleotides not matched to a gene: 4. CDR1 and CDR2 (germline): SGHRS, YFSETQ. The CDR3 region has the DNA TGCGCCAGCAGCTTATCCAGCGGGAGCTCCTACGAGCAGTACTTC. Its translation: CASSLSSGSSYEQYF. Full variable domain (missing parts from reference TRBV5-1 and TRBJ2-7): KAGVTQTPRYLIKTRGQQVTLSCSPISGHRSVSWYQQTPGQGLQFLFEYFSETQRNKGNFPGRFSGRQFSNSRSEMNVSTLELGDSALYLCASSLSSGSSYEQYFGPGTRLTVT.

This clone appeared a few times. The chain is built from TRBV28 and TRBJ1-5; D is unresolved. Trimming removed 3 bases from V and 5 bases from J, with 17 bases in between. The CDR3 extends over 16 amino acids. The germline V gene has CDR1 MDHEN and CDR2 SYDVKM. Here the CDR3 reads CASSFGSLLGYQPQHF. CDR3 nucleotides: TGTGCCAGCAGTTTTGGGTCCTTGCTGGGCTATCAGCCCCAGCATTTT.

The gene calls are TRBV19 and TRBJ2-7; TRBD1 matches at 10 bases. Germline CDR1 and CDR2: LNHDA and SQIVND (reference sequence). V lost 5 bases to trimming and J lost 7 bases; unmatched junction nucleotides: 2. CDR3 length: 12 residues. CDR3 protein: CASSDRGREQYF. For the CDR3, the DNA is TGTGCCAGTAGTGACAGGGGGCGAGAGCAGTACTTC.

This clone was counted a few times. The chain has TRBV5-6 and TRBJ2-7, with 9 bases aligning to TRBD1. Germline values: CDR1 SGHDT, CDR2 YYEEEE. This CDR3 is built from 14 residues. With 3 bases clipped from V and 1 base from J, the junction kept 2 bases outside the gene matches. The CDR3 coding sequence is TGTGCCAGCAGCTGGGGACAGGGTTCCTACGAGCAGTACTTC. Its protein product is CASSWGQGSYEQYF.

This clone was counted only a few times. The gene calls are TRBV18 and TRBJ1-1, with D hard to call. The CDR3 is made up of 15 amino acids. V lost 3 bases to trimming and J lost 1 base, with 12 bases between them. Germline V gives CDR1 KGHSH, CDR2 LQKENI. The CDR3 sequence is CASSPTIDRNTEAFF. CDR3 bases: TGTGCCAGCTCACCGACGATCGACCGGAACACTGAAGCTTTCTTT.

This clone appeared a single time. The CDR3 sequence: CASSLRASGRPNYGYTF. CDR3 nucleotide sequence: TGTGCCAGCAGTTTACGGGCCTCGGGCAGGCCGAACTATGGCTACACCTTC. This chain uses TRBV27 with TRBJ1-2; D is unclear. The CDR3 loop spans 17 amino acids. CDR1 MNHEY and CDR2 SMNVEV come from the germline V gene (reference sequence). Trimming removed 2 bases at V and 2 bases at J, with 18 bases between.

The chain links TRBV27 to TRBJ2-3; no reliable D call. CDR1 MNHEY and CDR2 SMNVEV come from the germline V gene (reference sequence). The germline V and J ends were trimmed by 7 bases and 4 bases, with 6 bases remaining between them. The CDR3 runs 11 residues. CDR3 DNA sequence: TGTGCCAGCAAAACGGCAGATACGCAGTATTTT. Its protein product is CASKTADTQYF.

The CDR3 region is CASSQTDMNTEAFF. The DNA of the CDR3 is TGTGCCAGCTCGCAGACAGACATGAACACTGAAGCTTTCTTT. This rearrangement joins TRBV18 to TRBJ1-1, with a possible D match to TRBD1 (5 bases). V was clipped by 6 bases and J by 0 bases, with 11 bases between them. There are 14 residues in the CDR3. Germline V gene data show CDR1 as KGHSH and CDR2 as LQKENI.

This chain links TRBV27 with TRBJ1-2; 8 positions match TRBD1. V was clipped by 3 bases and J by 8 bases; unmatched bases: 5. The CDR3 runs to 13 residues. Germline V CDR1 and CDR2: MNHEY, SMNVEV (reference sequence). CDR3 amino acids: CASSFQGARGYTF. CDR3 DNA: TGTGCCAGCAGTTTTCAGGGGGCTCGGGGCTACACCTTC.

The chain links TRBV18 to TRBJ1-3; D gene ambiguous. The CDR3 loop spans 15 amino acids. V shed 3 bases and J shed 3 bases, with 12 bases lying between them. Looked up from germline, CDR1 is KGHSH and CDR2 is LQKENI. CDR3 DNA sequence: TGTGCCAGCTCACCGCGGCAGTCGGTTGGAAACACCATATATTTT. Translation gives CASSPRQSVGNTIYF.

In this sample, this clone turned up a few times. The chain combines TRBV6-5 with TRBJ2-5; the match to TRBD2 covers 12 bases. CDR3 length equals 15 residues. Germline CDR1 reads MNHEY; CDR2 reads SVGAGI. Trimming took 5 bases from V and 4 from J; bases not matched to a gene: 5. CDR3 protein: CASSRTSGEGETQYF. For the CDR3, the DNA is TGTGCCAGCAGTCGGACTAGCGGGGAGGGAGAGACCCAGTACTTC.

The chain has TRBV5-8 and TRBJ2-1; 9 bases are a match to TRBD1. J gave up 7 bases and V 4 bases, and 9 bases lay outside the gene matches. CDR1 and CDR2 from the germline V gene are SGHTS and YDEGEE. The CDR3 consists of 15 residues. CDR3 DNA sequence: TGTGCCAGCAGCAGATCGGGACAGGGTCAGAATGAGCAGTTCTTC. Its protein product is CASSRSGQGQNEQFF.

This chain links TRBV28 with TRBJ1-2, with D tentatively TRBD1 (6 bases). The germline gives CDR1 MDHEN, CDR2 SYDVKM. The CDR3 runs 13 residues. The V gene lost 5 bases and the J gene lost 5 bases, with 12 bases spanning the gap. The CDR3 protein is CASSPGHKYGYTF. For the CDR3, the DNA is TGTGCCAGCAGTCCGGGACACAAGTATGGCTACACCTTC.

The chain couples TRBV7-9 to TRBJ1-2; TRBD1 is a possible D gene (6 bases). V lost 2 bases and J 8 bases, leaving 15 bases between the germline ends. This CDR3 has 14 amino acids. Germline V gene sequence: CDR1 SEHNR, CDR2 FQNEAQ (reference sequence). Here the CDR3 DNA reads TGTGCCAGCAGCTTACAGGTGCCAGGGGAAGGCTACACCTTC. Its protein is CASSLQVPGEGYTF. Full variable domain (remainder filled in from reference TRBV7-9 and TRBJ1-2): DTGVSQNPRHKITKRGQNVTFRCDPISEHNRLYWYRQTLGQGPEFLTYFQNEAQLEKSRLLSDRFSAERPKGSFSTLEIQRTEQGDSAMYLCASSLQVPGEGYTFGSGTRLTVV.

The chain links TRBV2 to TRBJ2-1; the D gene is possibly TRBD1 (6 bases). The germline V and J ends were trimmed by 7 bases and 2 bases, with 12 bases remaining between them. Germline V gene sequence: CDR1 SNHLY, CDR2 FYNNEI. The CDR3 totals 14 residues. Here the CDR3 reads CASTGVLTYNEQFF. The DNA for the CDR3 is TGTGCCAGCACAGGGGTTCTGACCTACAATGAGCAGTTCTTC.

In DNA, the CDR3 is TGTGCCAGCTTGGGCAGCTCCTACAATGAGCAGTTCTTC. Translation: CASLGSSYNEQFF. This chain joins TRBV7-9 and TRBJ2-1; D is unresolved. V lost 8 bases, J lost 0 bases, and 8 bases lay in between. Germline CDR1 and CDR2: SEHNR and FQNEAQ (reference sequence). The CDR3 sequence is 13 residues long.

V is TRBV7-2 and J is TRBJ2-7; 8 bases line up with TRBD2. CDR1 and CDR2 (germline): SGHTA, FQGNSA. CDR3 length: 15 residues. Trimming took 7 bases from V and 0 from J; bases not matched to a gene: 8. The CDR3 is CASKLTSESSYEQYF. CDR3 nucleotide sequence: TGTGCCAGCAAGTTGACTAGCGAGAGCTCCTACGAGCAGTACTTC.